Below, one T cell receptor beta chain is given with its context. The repertoire was sequenced with immunoSEQ multiplex PCR; TCRdb's copy has only in-frame clones and lacks some. The table has about 36,000 clones, 89% seen once. The data were obtained in a study of T cell changes during pregnancy in multiple sclerosis. This specimen was CD8+ T cells from peripheral blood mononuclear cells, taken in the third trimester of pregnancy. This receptor was taken from a female donor with multiple sclerosis, enrolled in a pregnancy study.

CDR3 DNA: TGTGCCAGCAGCTCTCCTAAGACTGAAGCTTTCTTT. It codes for CASSSPKTEAFF. The rearrangement uses TRBV7-9 and TRBJ1-1, with unresolved D. V was clipped by 4 bases and J by 5 bases, with 8 bases between them. This CDR3 region has 12 residues. Germline V gene sequence: CDR1 SEHNR, CDR2 FQNEAQ (reference sequence).